These 12 T cell receptor beta chains were all obtained from the same sample, sequenced in a study of cytomegalovirus exposure and HLA in healthy donors. The PCR contained 60 Vbeta and 13 Jbeta primers. Assay used: immunoSEQ multiplex PCR; TCRdb lists only in-frame clones, some missing. The profile shows 130,000 to 150,000 clones, roughly 70% of them singletons. The sequencing input was PBMCs. The receptors come from a man younger than 35 in good health and CMV-seropositive.

The V gene is TRBV28, the J gene TRBJ2-3, with 14 bases lining up with TRBD2. V was clipped by 7 bases and J by 8 bases; unmatched bases: 8. The germline gives CDR1 MDHEN, CDR2 SYDVKM. This CDR3 is built from 15 residues. The CDR3 bases are TGTGCCAGCACCCTCGGGACTAGCGGGAGCACTACGCAGTATTTT. Amino acids: CASTLGTSGSTTQYF. Full variable domain (remainder filled in from reference TRBV28 and TRBJ2-3): DVKVTQSSRYLVKRTGEKVFLECVQDMDHENMFWYRQDPGLGLRLIYFSYDVKMKEKGDIPEGYSVSREKKERFSLILESASTNQTSMYLCASTLGTSGSTTQYFGPGTRLTVL.

The chain links TRBV19 to TRBJ2-6; 7 positions agree with TRBD1. V lost 6 bases to trimming and J lost 0 bases; unmatched junction nucleotides: 11. CDR1 LNHDA and CDR2 SQIVND come from the germline V gene (reference sequence). The CDR3 is made up of 18 amino acids. The CDR3 coding sequence is TGTGCCAGTAGCAGCAGCTGGGACAGCAGCTCTGGGGCCAACGTCCTGACTTTC. Protein: CASSSSWDSSSGANVLTF.

The chain has TRBV28 and TRBJ1-5, with TRBD1 matching over 7 bases. The germline V gene has CDR1 MDHEN and CDR2 SYDVKM. J was trimmed by 5 bases and V by 0 bases; bases with no gene match: 7. The CDR3 totals 16 residues. The CDR3 nucleotides read TGTGCCAGCAGTTTATGGACAGGGAGTGGATATCAGCCCCAGCATTTT. This codes for CASSLWTGSGYQPQHF.

The V gene is TRBV15, the J gene TRBJ2-5, with 7 bases lining up with TRBD2. TRBJ2-7 explains the end of the DNA better; the J call may be wrong. Germline CDR1 and CDR2: LNHNV and YYDKDF (reference sequence). The CDR3 contains 16 residues. The CDR3, as DNA: TGTGCCACCAGCAGAGCACCCCCAGCGGGGAACCACGAGCAGTACTTC. Protein: CATSRAPPAGNHEQYF.

The V call is TRBV6-5, the J call TRBJ1-2; the D gene is possibly TRBD1 (6 bases). CDR1 is MNHEY, CDR2 SVGAGI, per germline. The CDR3 is 13 residues long. The V and J ends lost 8 bases and 7 bases respectively, with 17 bases between them. Written as DNA, the CDR3 is TGTGCCAGCTCCCGTCAGGGGCCGGGTGGCTACACCTTC. It translates to CASSRQGPGGYTF.

The chain has TRBV4-3 and TRBJ2-1; 8 nucleotides agree with TRBD2. Germline V gene data show CDR1 as LGHNA and CDR2 as YSLEER. The CDR3 has 16 amino acids. Trimming removed 1 base from V and 8 bases from J; junction bases left unmatched: 10. CDR3 sequence: CASSQARGLVGYEQFF. The DNA of the CDR3 is TGCGCCAGCAGCCAAGCAAGGGGACTAGTCGGCTATGAGCAGTTCTTC.

This clone was counted between two and nine times. CDR3 sequence reads: CASSLPPGRLAGGTGGELFF. The CDR3, as DNA: TGTGCCAGCAGTTTACCCCCAGGGCGGCTAGCGGGAGGAACGGGCGGGGAGCTGTTTTTT. V gene TRBV27 combines with J gene TRBJ2-2, with 11 bases identical to TRBD2. Germline lookup yields CDR1 MNHEY and CDR2 SMNVEV (reference sequence). Trimming cost V 2 bases and J 7 bases; bases outside gene matches: 18. The CDR3 runs to 20 residues.

This clone was counted a few times. This chain uses TRBV9 with TRBJ2-1; 13 positions match TRBD2. Germline V CDR1 and CDR2: SGDLS, YYNGEE. V trimming: 4 bases; J trimming: 2 bases; junction bases outside the gene matches: 15. This CDR3 contains 20 residues. CDR3 nucleotide sequence: TGTGCCAGCAGCCCAACAGGGACTAGCGGGAAGGGGGAGACCTACAATGAGCAGTTCTTC. The encoded protein is CASSPTGTSGKGETYNEQFF. The variable domain in full, with the rest retrieved from reference TRBV9 and TRBJ2-1, is DSGVTQTPKHLITATGQRVTLRCSPRSGDLSVYWYQQSLDQGLQFLIQYYNGEERAKGNILERFSAQQFPDLHSELNLSSLELGDSALYFCASSPTGTSGKGETYNEQFFGPGTRLTVL.

This sequence joins TRBV6-5 and TRBJ1-1; D not resolved. V was cut by 8 bases and J by 4 bases, with 11 bases left in between. The V gene's germline CDR1 is MNHEY and CDR2 SVGAGI. CDR3 length: 12 residues. Here the CDR3 DNA reads TGTGCCAGCCATTGGGGAGGCACTGAAGCTTTCTTT. Translating it yields CASHWGGTEAFF.

CDR3 amino acids: CASSYSKTGVDEKLFF. As DNA, the CDR3 is TGTGCCAGCAGTTATTCAAAAACAGGGGTTGATGAAAAACTGTTTTTT. The chain carries TRBV6-6 and TRBJ1-4; 7 positions agree with TRBD1. The J segment lost 6 bases and the V segment lost 3 bases, leaving 10 bases of the junction unmatched. The CDR3 extends over 16 amino acids. The germline V gene has CDR1 MNHNY and CDR2 SVGAGI (reference sequence).

The rearrangement links TRBV27 to TRBJ2-7, with 7 nucleotides matching TRBD1. Germline V gene sequence: CDR1 MNHEY, CDR2 SMNVEV (reference sequence). V dropped 4 bases and J dropped 3; count of bases not matched to a gene: 9. This CDR3 has 15 residues. CDR3 in DNA: TGTGCCAGCAGTTCACAGGGGACGTGGGACTACGAGCAGTACTTC. Its translation is CASSSQGTWDYEQYF.

This chain joins TRBV7-9 and TRBJ2-1; D may be TRBD1 (5 bases). V dropped 4 bases and J dropped 1 base, with 17 bases sitting between them. Germline V CDR1 and CDR2: SEHNR, FQNEAQ (reference sequence). This CDR3 contains 17 residues. The CDR3: CASSSPFGQGSYNEQFF. For the CDR3, the DNA is TGTGCCAGCAGCTCCCCCTTCGGCCAGGGTTCCTACAATGAGCAGTTCTTC.